The text below deals with one T cell receptor (beta chain). This sample stems from a study of blood T cell repertoires in COVID-19. On the study more broadly: COVID-19 samples collected from the United States, Italy and Spain covered acute and convalescent phases. Sample material is recorded as cDNA or gDNA derived from T cells, B-cell-depleted T cells, or PBMCs.

In the original workflow: The authors estimated nucleated cell counts from reference gene primer amplification. Only in-frame clones appear in the TCRdb table, and some are missing; sequencing was by immunoSEQ multiplex PCR. V, J and clone size reflect that table, while D and trimming were determined from the DNA. The profile shows roughly 380,000 clones, over 65% of them singletons. The germline gives CDR1 SGHTA, CDR2 FQGNSA. V was shortened by 1 base and J by 7 bases, with 16 bases between the two germline ends. This CDR3 comprises 15 residues. The TCR sequence derives from a human donor with acute or convalescent COVID-19. The donor label of this sample is uncertain. The chain combines TRBV7-2 with TRBJ2-5, with D tentatively TRBD1 (5 bases). Sequenced: peripheral blood. The CDR3 nucleotides are TGTGCCAGCAGCTTAGGAGGTCAGGGTCGTGGGACCCAGTACTTC. Translated: CASSLGGQGRGTQYF.